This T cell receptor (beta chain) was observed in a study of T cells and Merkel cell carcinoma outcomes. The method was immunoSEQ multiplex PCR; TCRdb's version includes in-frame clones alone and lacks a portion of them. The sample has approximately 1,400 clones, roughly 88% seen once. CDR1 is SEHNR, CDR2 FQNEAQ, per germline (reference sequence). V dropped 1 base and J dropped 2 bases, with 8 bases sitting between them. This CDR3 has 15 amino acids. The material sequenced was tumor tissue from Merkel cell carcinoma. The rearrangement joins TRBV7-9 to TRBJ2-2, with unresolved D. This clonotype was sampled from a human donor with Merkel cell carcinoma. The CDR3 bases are TGTGCCAGCAGCTTAGTAGGGTTTAACACCGGGGAGCTGTTTTTT. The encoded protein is CASSLVGFNTGELFF.